What follows are 10 T cell receptor beta chains derived from one specimen sequenced in a study of shared clonotypes between healthy human individuals. Some clones are missing from TCRdb's copy, which holds only in-frame ones; the method was immunoSEQ multiplex PCR. In the table there are about 340,000 clones, about 73% of which are singletons. The source material was memory CD4+ T cells sorted from blood. Subset given: CD45RA-negative fraction. These TCRs come from a man aged 30 to 39 in good health.

This sequence joins TRBV2 and TRBJ2-5; no clear D. This CDR3 has 12 amino acids. V was pared by 6 bases and J by 5 bases, with 10 bases between. CDR1 and CDR2 (germline): SNHLY, FYNNEI. The chain's CDR3 is CASRRLGETQYF. The CDR3 DNA reads as TGTGCCAGCAGACGACTTGGCGAGACCCAGTACTTC.

J is TRBJ1-1 and V is TRBV28; 7 positions agree with TRBD1. J was trimmed by 11 bases and V by 5 bases; bases with no gene match: 20. CDR1 and CDR2 (germline): MDHEN, SYDVKM. The CDR3 has 16 amino acids. CDR3 sequence reads: CASSLISRQGSGWAFF. The CDR3 nucleotides are TGTGCCAGCAGTCTTATAAGCAGACAGGGCTCGGGTTGGGCTTTCTTT.

The rearrangement joins TRBV18 to TRBJ1-3, with a weak D call TRBD1 (6 bases). Trimming took 3 bases from V and 0 from J, leaving 9 bases between them. The germline V gene has CDR1 KGHSH and CDR2 LQKENI. The CDR3 has 15 amino acids. CDR3 nucleotides: TGTGCCAGCTCACCTGGACAGACCTCTGGAAACACCATATATTTT. Its protein product is CASSPGQTSGNTIYF.

The rearrangement joins TRBV28 to TRBJ1-1, with 7 bases that match TRBD1. The J segment lost 5 bases and the V segment lost 8 bases, leaving 11 bases of the junction unmatched. The germline gives CDR1 MDHEN, CDR2 SYDVKM. The CDR3 length is 14 residues. CDR3 nucleotide sequence: TGTGCCAGCCCTCCGACGGGACAGACGACTGAAGCTTTCTTT. Translating it yields CASPPTGQTTEAFF.

The chain uses TRBV13 and TRBJ2-7, with D maybe TRBD1 (5 bases). V was cut by 8 bases and J by 6 bases, with 17 bases left in between. The CDR3 sequence is 13 residues long. In germline, CDR1 is PRHDT, CDR2 FYEKMQ (reference sequence). CDR3 residues: CASCARVGLEQYF. The DNA for the CDR3 is TGTGCCAGCTGCGCCAGGGTGGGGCTCGAGCAGTACTTC. Using reference TRBV13 and TRBJ2-7 for the parts outside the CDR3, the full variable domain is AAGVIQSPRHLIKEKRETATLKCYPIPRHDTVYWYQQGPGQDPQFLISFYEKMQSDKGSIPDRFSAQQFSDYHSELNMSSLELGDSALYFCASCARVGLEQYFGPGTRLTVT.

The chain links TRBV4-1 to TRBJ2-3; D not resolved. Trimming took 0 bases from V and 2 from J, leaving 15 bases between them. The CDR3 runs to 17 residues. The germline V gene encodes CDR1 MGHRA and CDR2 YSYEKL. The CDR3 DNA follows: TGCGCCAGCAGCCAAGAAGAAGACTCTTCCTACACAGATACGCAGTATTTT. It encodes CASSQEEDSSYTDTQYF.

The J gene is TRBJ2-7, the V gene TRBV19, with 8 bases identical to TRBD2. Germline loops: CDR1 LNHDA, CDR2 SQIVND (reference sequence). V shed 5 bases, J shed 0 bases, and the junction held 9 bases outside the gene matches. This CDR3 is built from 16 residues. CDR3 residues: CASSYSMAGGSYEQYF. CDR3 bases: TGTGCCAGTAGTTATTCGATGGCGGGAGGCTCCTACGAGCAGTACTTC.

The chain couples TRBV15 to TRBJ1-5; D possibly corresponds to TRBD1 (6 bases). This CDR3 region has 16 residues. V was cut by 1 base and J by 11 bases, with 21 bases left in between. The germline CDR1 and CDR2 sequences are LNHNV and YYDKDF (reference sequence). The CDR3 loop reads CATSRALTGNDGAQHF. In DNA form, the CDR3 reads TGTGCCACCAGCAGAGCCCTAACAGGGAACGATGGAGCCCAGCATTTT.

CDR3 in amino acids: CASSEFAGANEQFF. The CDR3 region has the DNA TGTGCCAGCAGTGAATTTGCAGGGGCCAATGAGCAGTTCTTC. The rearrangement uses TRBV25-1 and TRBJ2-1; maybe TRBD1 (6 bases). The CDR3 covers 14 residues. Germline lookup yields CDR1 MGHDK and CDR2 SYGVNS. Trimming cost V 1 base and J 6 bases, with 10 bases left between them.

This clone was picked up a small number of times. The rearrangement joins TRBV11-2 to TRBJ1-5, with D perhaps matching TRBD1 (6 bases). The CDR3 is 13 residues long. Between the trimmed V and J ends, which lost 5 bases and 10 bases, there was a span of 15 bases. Germline V gene sequence: CDR1 SGHAT, CDR2 FQNNGV. Written as DNA, the CDR3 is TGTGCCAGCAGCCGAGACAGGTCGGATCCCCAGCATTTT. Amino acid sequence: CASSRDRSDPQHF.